This T cell receptor (beta chain) is from a study of CD8 T cells in Susac syndrome (dated by TCRdb to about 2019). The study in broad terms: The study used repertoire sequencing to test whether antigen drove CD8+ T cell activation and differentiation in Susac syndrome. The clonality of the CD8+ T cell repertoire was compared across about a dozen healthy donors, roughly 14 Susac syndrome patients and 15 multiple sclerosis patients. On the study overall, not on this receptor specifically: The TCR sequencing and HLA analysis was acknowledged to have included a relatively small number of individuals.

Comment on this clonotype: The specificity of this receptor is unknown. One junction end disagrees with the germline gene, perhaps due to a read error.

The germline V gene (reference sequence) specifies SEHNR as CDR1 and FQNEAQ as CDR2. The CDR3 measures 14 amino acids from cysteine to phenylalanine. Just CDR3 DNA is preserved here, 42 bases in frame from base 1. Peripheral blood CD8+ and CD4+ T cells from healthy donors, Susac syndrome patients and multiple sclerosis patients were profiled using high-throughput TCR beta sequencing. Multiple sclerosis controls were treatment-naive patients with stable or active relapsing-remitting disease fulfilling revised McDonald criteria. Bulk CD8+ and CD4+ T cells were purified magnetically by negative isolation, whereas CD8+ TEMRA cells were enriched by FACS. Blood was drawn into EDTA tubes, processed within 24 hours, and PBMCs were isolated by density gradient centrifugation. PBMCs intended for TCR sequencing were cryopreserved in liquid nitrogen and were subsequently thawed in a 37 degrees C water bath. The sorted or isolated CD4+, CD8+ and CD8+ TEMRA cells had a purity of 90% or higher.

RNA was extracted using the RNeasy kit, and about 0.45 to 1 microgram was reverse transcribed with random hexamers. TCR beta CDR3 regions were amplified with the immunoSEQ multiplex PCR assay covering 54 Vbeta and 13 Jbeta segments. PCR amplification bias was corrected by using a synthetic template baseline for primer optimization and computational correction. On the study's bioinformatics: Reads were assigned to V, D and J genes according to IMGT and analyzed in immunoSEQ Analyzer, with only productive sequences retained. Clonality was calculated as one minus the Shannon entropy normalized by log2 of the number of productive unique sequences. Public and private clones were assessed among the 100 most prevalent clones of each patient and control. Clones were defined as Susac-specific when absent from the healthy and MS cohorts, from fewer than 1,300 published viral clones and from other ImmuneACCESS disease sequences. TCRdb itself trimmed the public reads at Q25 with fastp, ran MiXCR and retained productive beta chains. Entries are consolidated by CDR3 protein sequence, retaining the most common genes and DNA. V and J calls and clone size were set by TCRdb, not the authors. This sample holds about 400,000 distinct CDR3 sequences; roughly 85% were observed only once. The leading ten clones occupy 0.12% of the sample.

This receptor chain uses TRBV7-9 and TRBJ1-2, with no confidently assigned D gene. The sequencing input was CD8+ T cells from PBMCs. The origin of this receptor is a human donor with multiple sclerosis. In nucleotide form, the sequence is TGTACCAGCAGCTTAGCTCCAGTTATCTATGGCTACACCTTC. It is translated as CTSSLAPVIYGYTF.